The 6 T cell receptor beta chains below were found in one sample sequenced in a study of T cell changes during pregnancy in multiple sclerosis. Libraries were prepared by immunoSEQ multiplex PCR; TCRdb keeps only in-frame clonotypes and omits some of them. The sample holds tens of thousands of clones, about 93% seen once. The specimen was CD8+ T cells from peripheral blood mononuclear cells, collected in the third trimester of pregnancy. The receptors were sampled from a female donor with multiple sclerosis, enrolled in a pregnancy study.

CDR3 amino acids: CASSPRLPLPDTQYF. In nucleotides, the CDR3 is TGTGCCAGCAGCCCTCGACTTCCACTCCCAGATACGCAGTATTTT. The rearrangement joins TRBV7-9 to TRBJ2-3, with D uncertain. CDR3 length equals 15 residues. Trimming took off 5 bases at V and 4 bases at J, with 16 bases between the two ends. Germline V lookup: CDR1 SEHNR, CDR2 FQNEAQ (reference sequence).

The J gene is TRBJ2-1, the V gene TRBV6-1; 8 positions match TRBD2. The CDR3 has 17 residues. Germline CDR1 is MNHNS and CDR2 is SASEGT. V shed 1 base, J shed 8 bases, and the junction held 13 bases outside the gene matches. The CDR3 DNA sequence: TGTGCCAGCAGTGAAGTCGGCGGGAGGTTCCTGTGGGATGAGCAGTTCTTC. It translates to CASSEVGGRFLWDEQFF.

The chain uses TRBV21-1 and TRBJ1-2. TRBV21-1 is shown as a pseudogene. This CDR3 comprises 15 residues. The CDR3 DNA follows: TGTGCCAGCAGCAAAGGTGGTATGGGGGGGGATGGCTACACCTTC. It is translated as CASSKGGMGGDGYTF.

By share, this clone counts as medium-sized. The gene calls are TRBV6-4 and TRBJ2-2; TRBD2 might be the D (5 bases). Germline V CDR1 and CDR2: MRHNA, SNTAGT. The CDR3 length is 14 residues. Trimming took 0 bases from V and 3 from J, leaving 5 bases between them. The CDR3 sequence is CASSDSLDTGELFF. CDR3 bases: TGTGCCAGCAGTGACTCACTAGACACCGGGGAGCTGTTTTTT.

The V and J genes are TRBV6-5 and TRBJ1-5; the match to TRBD1 covers 9 bases. This CDR3 comprises 15 residues. Germline V gives CDR1 MNHEY, CDR2 SVGAGI. V lost 6 bases to trimming and J lost 1 base; unmatched junction nucleotides: 4. Here the CDR3 DNA reads TGTGCCAGCAGCCTGACAGGGGGGAGCAATCAGCCCCAGCATTTT. This translates into CASSLTGGSNQPQHF.

As to this clone: Other nucleotide sequences in the sample specify the same CDR3. The rearrangement joins TRBV27 to TRBJ2-1; D not certain. The CDR3 has 13 residues. The V gene's germline CDR1 is MNHEY and CDR2 SMNVEV (reference sequence). V lost 3 bases to trimming and J lost 1 base, with 4 bases between them. The CDR3 DNA reads TGTGCCAGCAGTTTGTCATCCTACAATGAGCAGTTCTTC. Residues: CASSLSSYNEQFF.